This T cell receptor (beta chain) originates from a study of blood T cell repertoires in COVID-19. Study at large: COVID-19 samples collected from the United States, Italy and Spain covered acute and convalescent phases.

As handled by the study authors: Amplification of reference gene primers was used by the study to estimate nucleated cell counts. The data were produced by immunoSEQ multiplex PCR, yet TCRdb's version contains in-frame clones alone and is incomplete. For V, J and clone size, that table is used; D and trimming come from the DNA. Here the sample spans over 120,000 clones, 80% to 90% being singletons. V was pared by 5 bases and J by 6 bases, with 14 bases between. The germline CDR1 and CDR2 sequences are SGHTA and FQGNSA. The CDR3 runs to 13 residues. This clonotype was obtained from a man in his 60s with active or convalescent COVID-19. The material sequenced was peripheral blood. The J gene is TRBJ2-7, the V gene TRBV7-2; TRBD2 is a possible D gene (6 bases). The CDR3, as DNA: TGTGCCAGCAGCCAGGGAGGCTCGTCCGAGCAGTACTTC. It translates to CASSQGGSSEQYF.